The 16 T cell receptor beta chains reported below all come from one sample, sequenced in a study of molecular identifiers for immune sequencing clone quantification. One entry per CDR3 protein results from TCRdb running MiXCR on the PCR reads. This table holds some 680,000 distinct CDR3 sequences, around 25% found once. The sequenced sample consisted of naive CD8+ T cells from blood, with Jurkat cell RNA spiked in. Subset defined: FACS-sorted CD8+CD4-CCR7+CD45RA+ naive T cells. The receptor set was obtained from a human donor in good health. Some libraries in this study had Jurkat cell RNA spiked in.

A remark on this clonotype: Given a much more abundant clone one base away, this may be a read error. CDR3 DNA sequence: TGTGCCTGGAGCCGGACCTTGAACACTGAAGCTTTCTTT. Translated: CAWSRTLNTEAFF. J is TRBJ1-1 and V is TRBV30; no clear D. The CDR3 length is 13 residues. Per the germline V gene, CDR1 is GTSNPN and CDR2 is SVGIG (reference sequence). V lost 3 bases to trimming and J lost 0 bases, with 8 bases between them.

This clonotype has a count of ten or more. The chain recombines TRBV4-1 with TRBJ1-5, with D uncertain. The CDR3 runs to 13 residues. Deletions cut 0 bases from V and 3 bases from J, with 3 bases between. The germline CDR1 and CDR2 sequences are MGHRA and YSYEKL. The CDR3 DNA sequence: TGCGCCAGCAGCCAAGATACCAATCAGCCCCAGCATTTT. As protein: CASSQDTNQPQHF.

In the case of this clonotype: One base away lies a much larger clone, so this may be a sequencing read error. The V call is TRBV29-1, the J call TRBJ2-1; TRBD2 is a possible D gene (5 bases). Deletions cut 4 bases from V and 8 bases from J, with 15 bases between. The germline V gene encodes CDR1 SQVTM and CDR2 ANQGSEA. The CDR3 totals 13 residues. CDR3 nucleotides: TGCAGCGTTGTTGGCAGGCAGAGGGATGAGCAGTTCTTC. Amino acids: CSVVGRQRDEQFF.

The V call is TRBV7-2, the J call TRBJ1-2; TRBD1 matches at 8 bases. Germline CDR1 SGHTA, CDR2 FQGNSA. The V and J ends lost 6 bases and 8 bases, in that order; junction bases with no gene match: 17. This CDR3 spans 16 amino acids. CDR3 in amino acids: CASRQRRQGPSGGYTF. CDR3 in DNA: TGTGCCAGCAGGCAACGACGACAGGGGCCTTCGGGAGGCTACACCTTC.

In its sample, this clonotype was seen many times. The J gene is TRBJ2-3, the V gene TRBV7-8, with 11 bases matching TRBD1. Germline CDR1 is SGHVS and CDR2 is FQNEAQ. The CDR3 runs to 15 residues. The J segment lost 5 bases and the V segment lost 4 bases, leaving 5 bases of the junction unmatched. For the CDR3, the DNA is TGTGCCAGCAGCTCGGGACAGGGGGGCCGAGATACGCAGTATTTT. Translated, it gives CASSSGQGGRDTQYF. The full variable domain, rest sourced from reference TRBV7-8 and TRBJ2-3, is GAGVSQSPRYKVAKRGQDVALRCDPISGHVSLFWYQQALGQGPEFLTYFQNEAQLDKSGLPSDRFFAERPEGSVSTLKIQRTQQEDSAVYLCASSSGQGGRDTQYFGPGTRLTVL.

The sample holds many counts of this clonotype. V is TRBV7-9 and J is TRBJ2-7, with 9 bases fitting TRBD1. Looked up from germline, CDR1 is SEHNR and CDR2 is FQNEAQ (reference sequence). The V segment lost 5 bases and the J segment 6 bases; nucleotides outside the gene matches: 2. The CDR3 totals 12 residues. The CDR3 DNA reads TGTGCCAGCAGCAAGACAGGGGGCGAGCAGTACTTC. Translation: CASSKTGGEQYF. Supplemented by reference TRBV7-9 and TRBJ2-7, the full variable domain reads DTGVSQNPRHKITKRGQNVTFRCDPISEHNRLYWYRQTLGQGPEFLTYFQNEAQLEKSRLLSDRFSAERPKGSFSTLEIQRTEQGDSAMYLCASSKTGGEQYFGPGTRLTVT.

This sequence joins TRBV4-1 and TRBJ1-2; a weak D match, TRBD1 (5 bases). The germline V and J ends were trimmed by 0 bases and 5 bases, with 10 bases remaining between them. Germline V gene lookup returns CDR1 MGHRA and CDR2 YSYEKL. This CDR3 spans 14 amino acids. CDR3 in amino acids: CASSQDREGYGYTF. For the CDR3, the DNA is TGCGCCAGCAGCCAAGATCGAGAGGGGTATGGCTACACCTTC.

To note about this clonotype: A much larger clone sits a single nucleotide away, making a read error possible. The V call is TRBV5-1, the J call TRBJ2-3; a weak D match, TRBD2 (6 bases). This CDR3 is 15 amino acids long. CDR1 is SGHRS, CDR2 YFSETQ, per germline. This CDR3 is CASSFLGGSTDAQYF. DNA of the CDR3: TGCGCCAGCAGCTTCTTGGGGGGAAGCACAGATGCGCAGTATTTT. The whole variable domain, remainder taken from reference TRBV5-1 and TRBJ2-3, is KAGVTQTPRYLIKTRGQQVTLSCSPISGHRSVSWYQQTPGQGLQFLFEYFSETQRNKGNFPGRFSGRQFSNSRSEMNVSTLELGDSALYLCASSFLGGSTDAQYFGPGTRLTVL.

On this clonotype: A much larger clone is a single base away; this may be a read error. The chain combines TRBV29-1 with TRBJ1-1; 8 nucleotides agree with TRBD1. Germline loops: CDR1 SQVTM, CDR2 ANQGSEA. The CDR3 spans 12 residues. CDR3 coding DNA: TGCAGCGTTGGGTCAGGGGGCACTGGAGCTTTCTTT. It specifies CSVGSGGTGAFF.

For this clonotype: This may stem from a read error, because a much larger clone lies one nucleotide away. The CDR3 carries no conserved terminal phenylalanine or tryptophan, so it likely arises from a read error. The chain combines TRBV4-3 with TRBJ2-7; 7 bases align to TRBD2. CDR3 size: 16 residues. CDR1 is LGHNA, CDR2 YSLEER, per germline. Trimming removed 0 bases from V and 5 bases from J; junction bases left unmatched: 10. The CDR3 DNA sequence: TGCGCCAGCAGCCAAGATTTAGGCGGGAGTCTGAACGAGCAGTACCTC. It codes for CASSQDLGGSLNEQYL.

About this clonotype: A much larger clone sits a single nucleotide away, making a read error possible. DNA for the CDR3: TGTGCCAGCAGCGTAGGGACAGGGGGCAGTAGGACTGAAGCTTTCTTT. Translated: CASSVGTGGSRTEAFF. The chain recombines TRBV7-8 with TRBJ1-1; TRBD1 aligns across 12 bases. The CDR3 extends over 16 amino acids. Germline-derived CDR1 and CDR2 are SGHVS and FQNEAQ. V dropped 5 bases and J dropped 5; count of bases not matched to a gene: 9.

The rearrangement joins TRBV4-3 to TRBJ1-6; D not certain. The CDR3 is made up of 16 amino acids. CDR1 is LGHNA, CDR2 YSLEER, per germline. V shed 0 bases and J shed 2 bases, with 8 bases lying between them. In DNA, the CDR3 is TGCGCCAGCAGCCAAGATCGGGCAGCCTATAATTCACCCCTCCACTTT. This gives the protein CASSQDRAAYNSPLHF.

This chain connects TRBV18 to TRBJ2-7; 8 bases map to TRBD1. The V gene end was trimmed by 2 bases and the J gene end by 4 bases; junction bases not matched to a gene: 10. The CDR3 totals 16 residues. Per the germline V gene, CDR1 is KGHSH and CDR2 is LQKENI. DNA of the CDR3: TGTGCCAGCTCACCAGAGGGCAGGACAGGGTTTTACGAGCAGTACTTC. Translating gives CASSPEGRTGFYEQYF.

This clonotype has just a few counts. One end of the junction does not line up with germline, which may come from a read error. CDR3 amino acids: CASSLGQFYYGYTF. The CDR3 DNA sequence: TGTGCCAGCAGCTTGGGACAGTTCTACTATGGCTACACCTTC. The chain is built from TRBV5-3 and TRBJ1-2; 7 bases fit TRBD1. TRBV5-3 has ORF status, its function being uncertain. CDR3 length equals 14 residues.

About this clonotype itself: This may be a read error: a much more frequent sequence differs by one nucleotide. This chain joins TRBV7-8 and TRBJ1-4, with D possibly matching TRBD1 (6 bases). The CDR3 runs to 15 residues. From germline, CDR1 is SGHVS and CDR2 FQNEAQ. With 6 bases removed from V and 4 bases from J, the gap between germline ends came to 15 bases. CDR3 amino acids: CASRDWTVFNEKLFF. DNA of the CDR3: TGTGCCAGCAGGGACTGGACAGTGTTTAATGAAAAACTGTTTTTT.

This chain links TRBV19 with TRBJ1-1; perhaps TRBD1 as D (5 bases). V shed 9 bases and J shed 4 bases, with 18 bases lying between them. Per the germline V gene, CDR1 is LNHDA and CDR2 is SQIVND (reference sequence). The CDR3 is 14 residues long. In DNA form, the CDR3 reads TGTGCCAGCCTCAACCTCCCGGGGGTCACTGAAGCTTTCTTT. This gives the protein CASLNLPGVTEAFF.